The 21 T cell receptor beta chains below were found in one sample sequenced in a study of human T cells and chemical hapten exposure. The time point was: patch test 1, 2 weeks after DPC sensitization. The treatment is: therapeutic diphenylcyclopropenone sensitization with weekly scalp DPC. From the RACE reads, TCRdb called clonotypes with MiXCR, one entry per CDR3 protein. The sample has around 150,000 distinct CDR3 sequences; roughly 15% are singletons. Source: whole blood, taken in connection with sensitization to the hapten diphenylcyclopropenone (DPC). These receptors came from a woman aged 25-40 years with alopecia areata. Some clones in this sample may be carry-over from other donors' samples.

This clonotype was recorded at least ten times. The chain recombines TRBV28 with TRBJ1-6, with D hard to call. V shed 6 bases and J shed 0 bases, with 9 bases lying between them. This CDR3 contains 15 residues. Germline-derived CDR1 and CDR2 are MDHEN and SYDVKM. The CDR3 here is CASRTTFSYNSPLHF. CDR3 DNA: TGTGCCAGCAGGACAACCTTCTCCTATAATTCACCCCTCCACTTT.

This clonotype was seen a few times. V and J are TRBV20-1 and TRBJ1-2; D remains ambiguous. Germline values: CDR1 DFQATT, CDR2 SNEGSKA (reference sequence). The CDR3 is 12 amino acids. V lost 7 bases and J 8 bases, leaving 17 bases between the germline ends. The CDR3 bases are TGCAGTGGAGGCGTAGGGCCAAAGGGCTACACCTTC. Protein product: CSGGVGPKGYTF.

This clonotype was detected only a few times. The chain is built from TRBV7-2 and TRBJ2-7; TRBD1 matches 9 bases. CDR1 and CDR2 (germline): SGHTA, FQGNSA. After removal of 5 bases from V and 5 bases from J, the junction contained 7 bases not matched to a gene. The CDR3 spans 14 residues. CDR3 protein: CASSPGQGIDEQYF. DNA of the CDR3: TGTGCCAGCAGCCCCGGACAGGGGATCGACGAGCAGTACTTC.

The rearrangement joins TRBV9 to TRBJ1-5; D may be TRBD1 (5 bases). The germline V gene has CDR1 SGDLS and CDR2 YYNGEE. With 3 bases removed from V and 7 bases from J, the gap between germline ends came to 14 bases. The CDR3 length is 14 residues. The CDR3 coding sequence is TGTGCCAGCAGCGGCGGGGCTCCCGGACAGCCCCAGCATTTT. Its translation: CASSGGAPGQPQHF.

This clonotype was seen only a few times. J is TRBJ2-3 and V is TRBV7-6, with D maybe TRBD1 (6 bases). V lost 5 bases to trimming and J lost 0 bases, with 12 bases between them. The V gene's germline CDR1 is SGHVS and CDR2 FNYEAQ. The CDR3 is made up of 15 amino acids. The CDR3 loop is CASSPTGASTDTQYF. The CDR3 nucleotides read TGTGCCAGCAGCCCGACAGGAGCTAGCACAGATACGCAGTATTTT.

This sequence joins TRBV27 and TRBJ2-3, with 7 positions matching TRBD2. There are 15 residues in the CDR3. The V gene end was trimmed by 1 base and the J gene end by 7 bases; junction bases not matched to a gene: 8. In germline, CDR1 is MNHEY, CDR2 SMNVEV (reference sequence). This CDR3 is CASSLYGGRRNTQYF. In DNA form, the CDR3 reads TGTGCCAGCAGTTTATATGGCGGGAGAAGGAATACGCAGTATTTT.

This clonotype came up many times. The chain links TRBV7-2 to TRBJ1-2; D call uncertain. Germline V gene data show CDR1 as SGHTA and CDR2 as FQGNSA. This CDR3 is built from 13 residues. Trimming shortened V by 1 base and J by 3 bases, and 6 bases separated the two germline ends. The CDR3 loop reads CASSLVTDYGYTF. The DNA of the CDR3 is TGTGCCAGCAGCTTAGTCACGGACTATGGCTACACCTTC.

There are many counts of this clonotype. The rearrangement joins TRBV7-2 to TRBJ1-5; possibly TRBD1 for D (5 bases). CDR3 length: 15 residues. Germline lookup yields CDR1 SGHTA and CDR2 FQGNSA. V was trimmed by 1 base and J by 5 bases, leaving 12 bases between them. The CDR3 protein is CASSLVGWGDQPQHF. The CDR3 DNA reads TGTGCCAGCAGCTTAGTAGGTTGGGGGGATCAGCCCCAGCATTTT.

This sequence joins TRBV19 and TRBJ1-5; 12 bases match TRBD1. Germline V gene sequence: CDR1 LNHDA, CDR2 SQIVND (reference sequence). V trimming: 5 bases; J trimming: 7 bases; junction bases outside the gene matches: 9. This CDR3 is built from 16 residues. The CDR3: CASSGTGTGGSQPQHF. The CDR3 DNA is TGTGCCAGTAGTGGAACAGGGACAGGGGGCAGCCAGCCCCAGCATTTT.

This clonotype was observed a single time. This rearrangement joins TRBV20-1 to TRBJ2-7, with 10 bases matching TRBD2. Germline V CDR1 and CDR2: DFQATT, SNEGSKA (reference sequence). The CDR3 covers 15 residues. With V trimmed by 0 bases and J by 2 bases, 4 bases remained unmatched. CDR3 amino acids: CSARDPGTSAYEQYF. The CDR3 nucleotides are TGCAGTGCTAGAGATCCCGGGACTAGCGCCTACGAGCAGTACTTC.

This clonotype was counted a few times. The chain recombines TRBV20-1 with TRBJ2-3; TRBD2 agrees at 9 bases. The V segment lost 7 bases and the J segment 0 bases; nucleotides outside the gene matches: 8. CDR1 DFQATT and CDR2 SNEGSKA come from the germline V gene (reference sequence). The CDR3 has 15 residues. The CDR3 DNA sequence: TGCAGTGTAGTGACTAGCGGAGTAAGCACAGATACGCAGTATTTT. Translating it yields CSVVTSGVSTDTQYF.

This clonotype appeared a few times. The chain uses TRBV4-2 and TRBJ2-1, with 12 positions matching TRBD2. CDR1 is LGHNA and CDR2 is YNFKEQ in the germline V gene. Trimming at V came to 4 bases and at J to 1 base, leaving 11 bases not matched to a gene. This CDR3 is built from 19 residues. CDR3 bases: TGTGCCAGCAGCCTCTACGGGCTAGCGGGGGGGAATTCCTACAATGAGCAGTTCTTC. As protein: CASSLYGLAGGNSYNEQFF.

This clonotype was counted only a few times. The chain recombines TRBV20-1 with TRBJ2-1, with 10 bases matching TRBD2. After removal of 4 bases from V and 3 bases from J, the junction contained 9 bases not matched to a gene. CDR3 length: 16 amino acids. The germline CDR1 and CDR2 sequences are DFQATT and SNEGSKA (reference sequence). The CDR3 loop reads CSATERGGPIYNEQFF. The CDR3 DNA reads as TGCAGTGCTACCGAGCGGGGGGGCCCTATCTACAATGAGCAGTTCTTC.

The rearrangement uses TRBV29-1 and TRBJ2-2; D is uncertain. Between the trimmed V and J ends, which lost 4 bases and 0 bases, there was a span of 6 bases. Germline V lookup: CDR1 SQVTM, CDR2 ANQGSEA. The CDR3 loop spans 13 amino acids. The CDR3 sequence: CSVGGANTGELFF. The CDR3, as DNA: TGCAGCGTTGGCGGAGCGAACACCGGGGAGCTGTTTTTT.

CDR3 DNA: TGTGCCAGCAGCTTACAGGGGGCCTCCCCAACTAATGAAAAACTGTTTTTT. Translating gives CASSLQGASPTNEKLFF. J is TRBJ1-4 and V is TRBV7-9; TRBD1 aligns across 8 bases. The CDR3 loop spans 17 amino acids. Trimming cost V 2 bases and J 0 bases; bases outside gene matches: 5. Germline assignment: CDR1 SEHNR and CDR2 FQNEAQ (reference sequence).

This chain uses TRBV6-5 with TRBJ2-5; D call uncertain. V shed 2 bases and J shed 7 bases, with 11 bases lying between them. The CDR3 is made up of 13 amino acids. Germline assignment: CDR1 MNHEY and CDR2 SVGAGI. CDR3 region: CASSYERDGTQYF. The CDR3 DNA reads as TGTGCCAGCAGTTACGAAAGGGATGGGACCCAGTACTTC.

V is TRBV28 and J is TRBJ2-7, with a tentative D call TRBD2 (5 bases). This CDR3 has 12 amino acids. With 5 bases removed from V and 6 bases from J, the gap between germline ends came to 11 bases. CDR1 is MDHEN, CDR2 SYDVKM, per germline. CDR3 in amino acids: CASSTTRPEQYF. CDR3 in DNA: TGTGCCAGCAGTACCACTAGGCCCGAGCAGTACTTC. The complete variable domain, with remaining parts taken from reference TRBV28 and TRBJ2-7, reads DVKVTQSSRYLVKRTGEKVFLECVQDMDHENMFWYRQDPGLGLRLIYFSYDVKMKEKGDIPEGYSVSREKKERFSLILESASTNQTSMYLCASSTTRPEQYFGPGTRLTVT.

The chain has TRBV6-2 or TRBV6-3 and TRBJ1-1; no clear D gene. Germline V gene lookup returns CDR1 MNHEY and CDR2 SVGEGT. The CDR3 spans 13 residues. The V and J ends lost 2 bases and 9 bases respectively, with 13 bases between them. The DNA of the CDR3 is TGTGCCAGCAGTTACCCACCCCGAGACAAAGCTTTCTTT. Its translation: CASSYPPRDKAFF.

This clonotype was observed a few times. The V gene is TRBV29-1, the J gene TRBJ2-2, with 7 bases fitting TRBD1. The germline V gene has CDR1 SQVTM and CDR2 ANQGSEA. The CDR3 loop spans 14 amino acids. With 7 bases clipped from V and 5 bases from J, the junction kept 10 bases outside the gene matches. The CDR3 DNA sequence: TGCAGCGCGAGAGACAGGGACGCGACCGGGGAGCTGTTTTTT. Translation: CSARDRDATGELFF.

This clonotype was counted between two and nine times. The chain uses TRBV12-3 or TRBV12-4 and TRBJ2-7, with D possibly matching TRBD1 (6 bases). The CDR3 consists of 13 residues. The ends were cut back, 3 bases at V and 4 bases at J, with 10 bases in the middle. CDR3 sequence (DNA): TGTGCCAGCAGTTTCAGACAGGATTACGAGCAGTACTTC. Its protein is CASSFRQDYEQYF.

This clonotype was seen at least ten times. The J gene is TRBJ2-1, the V gene TRBV20-1; 8 bases fit TRBD1. Germline V gives CDR1 DFQATT, CDR2 SNEGSKA (reference sequence). This CDR3 contains 14 residues. The junction had 8 bases not matched to a gene; V was cut back by 3 bases and J by 7 bases. CDR3: CSASAPQGANEQFF. DNA of the CDR3: TGCAGTGCTAGTGCCCCCCAGGGGGCTAATGAGCAGTTCTTC.